What follows are 26 T cell receptor beta chains derived from one specimen sequenced in a study of PD-1 blockade in classical Hodgkin lymphoma. Every one of the patients relapsed after autologous stem cell transplantation (brentuximab vedotin exposure was variable). Profiling relied on immunoSEQ multiplex PCR, and the TCRdb table lists in-frame clones only, not all of them. This sample yields roughly 50,000 clones, of which roughly 80% are seen a single time; around 15% belongs to the top ten. The specimen was peripheral blood mononuclear cells (PBMCs), collected at baseline. These TCRs come from a human donor with classical Hodgkin lymphoma.

The chain uses TRBV5-3 and TRBJ1-2; a weak D match, TRBD1 (6 bases). TRBV5-3 has ORF status, its function being uncertain. The CDR3 is made up of 13 amino acids. Trimming stripped 4 bases from V and 6 bases from J, with 13 bases between. The DNA for the CDR3 is TGTGCCAGAAGCAGCCGGGACACGAATGGCTACACCTTC. It codes for CARSSRDTNGYTF.

This clone was picked up one time. The chain couples TRBV7-2 to TRBJ2-7, with unresolved D. The CDR3 is 15 amino acids. The V gene lost 1 base and the J gene lost 0 bases, with 10 bases spanning the gap. CDR1 and CDR2 from the germline V gene are SGHTA and FQGNSA. CDR3 coding DNA: TGTGCCAGCAGCTTAGGGCAGGCCAGCTCCTACGAGCAGTACTTC. Translation gives CASSLGQASSYEQYF.

This clone appeared once. The chain carries TRBV6-1 and TRBJ1-2, with D possibly matching TRBD1 (5 bases). This CDR3 spans 13 amino acids. From germline, CDR1 is MNHNS and CDR2 SASEGT. V was clipped by 6 bases and J by 6 bases, with 14 bases between them. The CDR3 DNA follows: TGTGCCAGCAGCGAGGGGCCTGGGCATGGCTACACCTTC. This translates into CASSEGPGHGYTF.

The V call is TRBV5-1, the J call TRBJ2-1, with 7 bases aligning to TRBD2. Germline CDR1 and CDR2: SGHRS and YFSETQ. V gave up 4 bases and J gave up 0 bases; unmatched junction bases: 4. The CDR3 runs to 15 residues. CDR3 DNA sequence: TGCGCCAGCAGCCCAACGGGGGGCTCCTACAATGAGCAGTTCTTC. Protein product: CASSPTGGSYNEQFF.

The rearrangement links TRBV27 to TRBJ1-4; 9 nucleotides align to TRBD1. CDR3 length: 15 residues. V shed 4 bases and J 0 bases; nucleotides not matched to a gene: 0. Germline loops: CDR1 MNHEY, CDR2 SMNVEV (reference sequence). The DNA of the CDR3 is TGTGCCAGCAGTTGGACAGGGGCAACTAATGAAAAACTGTTTTTT. Its translation: CASSWTGATNEKLFF.

This clone was seen only a few times. The V and J genes are TRBV27 and TRBJ1-2, with TRBD1 identical over 7 bases. V gave up 2 bases and J gave up 0 bases; unmatched junction bases: 6. Germline-derived CDR1 and CDR2 are MNHEY and SMNVEV (reference sequence). CDR3 length: 16 amino acids. The CDR3 nucleotides read TGTGCCAGCAGTTTAAGGGGACAGCGATCTAACTATGGCTACACCTTC. Amino acid sequence: CASSLRGQRSNYGYTF.

This chain links TRBV30 with TRBJ2-5, with 9 bases identical to TRBD2. V gave up 3 bases and J gave up 0 bases; unmatched junction bases: 20. Germline V gene sequence: CDR1 GTSNPN, CDR2 SVGIG (reference sequence). This CDR3 has 20 amino acids. The CDR3 coding sequence is TGTGCCTGGAGACCCGACTGGCTAGCGGGGACGAATTGGTACCAAGAGACCCAGTACTTC. Translated, it gives CAWRPDWLAGTNWYQETQYF.

J is TRBJ1-3 and V is TRBV23-1, with no clear D. TRBV23-1 is given ORF status, its function remaining uncertain. The CDR3 runs 12 residues. V was clipped by 7 bases and J by 4 bases, with 8 bases between them. The CDR3 loop is CASNHTGNTIYF. In nucleotides, the CDR3 is TGCGCCAGCAACCACACCGGAAACACCATATATTTT.

This clone was picked up a small number of times. The rearrangement joins TRBV2 to TRBJ2-1; 10 nucleotides match TRBD2. The CDR3 runs to 15 residues. Germline CDR1 is SNHLY and CDR2 is FYNNEI. Trimming cost V 6 bases and J 4 bases; bases outside gene matches: 6. CDR3 residues: CASRLLAGLYNEQFF. The CDR3 bases are TGTGCCAGCAGGCTACTAGCGGGACTTTACAATGAGCAGTTCTTC.

This chain connects TRBV4-2 to TRBJ2-3; D possibly uses TRBD1 or TRBD2 (5 bases each). V lost 5 bases, J lost 0 bases, and 9 bases lay in between. The CDR3 runs to 14 residues. Germline lookup yields CDR1 LGHNA and CDR2 YNFKEQ. CDR3 loop: CASSGAGSTDTQYF. As DNA, the CDR3 is TGTGCCAGCAGCGGGGCGGGCAGCACAGATACGCAGTATTTT.

The chain joins TRBV5-1 to TRBJ1-1; D might be TRBD1 (5 bases). Trimming left V 0 bases short and J 9 bases short, with 15 bases between. Germline CDR1 reads SGHRS; CDR2 reads YFSETQ. CDR3 length equals 14 residues. The CDR3 DNA sequence: TGCGCCAGCAGCTTGGAAGGGGCGCAGGGCCAAGCTTTCTTT. Its protein product is CASSLEGAQGQAFF.

The CDR3 spells CASSLLAGINQPQHF. The CDR3 nucleotides are TGTGCCAGCTCACTACTGGCAGGGATAAATCAGCCCCAGCATTTT. V and J are TRBV18 and TRBJ1-5, with a weak D call TRBD1 (5 bases). V was cut by 4 bases and J by 4 bases, with 14 bases left in between. The germline CDR1 and CDR2 sequences are KGHSH and LQKENI. The CDR3 has 15 residues. Complete variable domain (other parts from reference TRBV18 and TRBJ1-5): NAGVMQNPRHLVRRRGQEARLRCSPMKGHSHVYWYRQLPEEGLKFMVYLQKENIIDESGMPKERFSAEFPKEGPSILRIQQVVRGDSAAYFCASSLLAGINQPQHFGDGTRLSIL.

The chain recombines TRBV30 with TRBJ1-5; maybe TRBD1 (6 bases). Germline V gene lookup returns CDR1 GTSNPN and CDR2 SVGIG (reference sequence). The CDR3 has 14 residues. V lost 4 bases, J lost 3 bases, and 13 bases lay in between. CDR3 nucleotide sequence: TGTGCCTGGAACCTCGGACAGTCCAATCAGCCCCAGCATTTT. This encodes CAWNLGQSNQPQHF.

This rearrangement joins TRBV12-5 to TRBJ1-1; D call uncertain. V lost 0 bases and J lost 5, with 10 bases in between. The CDR3 is 14 amino acids. CDR1 LGHNT and CDR2 FRNRAP come from the germline V gene. Written as DNA, the CDR3 is TGTGCTAGTGGTTTGGTTTCCCAGAGGACTGAAGCTTTCTTT. Its protein product is CASGLVSQRTEAFF.

This clone was detected a few times. The rearrangement joins TRBV5-6 to TRBJ2-7; TRBD2 might be the D (5 bases). The CDR3 is 12 amino acids. Trimming took off 6 bases at V and 3 bases at J, with 10 bases between the two ends. Germline values: CDR1 SGHDT, CDR2 YYEEEE. The CDR3 loop reads CASTRSGYEQYV. The CDR3 nucleotides are TGTGCCAGCACCCGGAGCGGCTACGAGCAGTACGTC.

The chain uses TRBV9 and TRBJ2-3; 8 bases align to TRBD2. Trimming took 0 bases from V and 0 from J; bases not matched to a gene: 9. CDR1 and CDR2 (germline): SGDLS, YYNGEE. This CDR3 has 18 residues. This chain's CDR3 is CASSVALGLAGSTDTQYF. Written as DNA, the CDR3 is TGTGCCAGCAGCGTAGCTCTTGGGCTAGCGGGTAGCACAGATACGCAGTATTTT. Supplemented by reference TRBV9 and TRBJ2-3, the full variable domain reads DSGVTQTPKHLITATGQRVTLRCSPRSGDLSVYWYQQSLDQGLQFLIQYYNGEERAKGNILERFSAQQFPDLHSELNLSSLELGDSALYFCASSVALGLAGSTDTQYFGPGTRLTVL.

The chain carries TRBV6-1 and TRBJ2-7; 8 bases agree with TRBD2. The junction had 16 bases not matched to a gene; V was cut back by 0 bases and J by 3 bases. CDR3 length: 19 residues. CDR1 is MNHNS and CDR2 is SASEGT in the germline V gene. The CDR3 DNA sequence: TGTGCCAGCAGTGAAGCGCAGGGGACTTGGCGGGAGGTACTCTACGAGCAGTACGTC. Encoded protein: CASSEAQGTWREVLYEQYV.

This rearrangement joins TRBV7-8 to TRBJ1-1; D might be TRBD1 (6 bases). V lost 5 bases, J lost 1 base, and 17 bases lay in between. Germline CDR1 reads SGHVS; CDR2 reads FQNEAQ. CDR3 length: 16 amino acids. The CDR3: CASSKGWGRGNTEAFF. For the CDR3, the DNA is TGTGCCAGCAGCAAAGGGTGGGGCAGGGGGAACACTGAAGCTTTCTTT.

V usage is TRBV7-9 and J usage is TRBJ2-7; D gene ambiguous. This CDR3 contains 12 residues. V lost 3 bases and J lost 6, with 9 bases in between. Per the germline V gene, CDR1 is SEHNR and CDR2 is FQNEAQ (reference sequence). As DNA, the CDR3 is TGTGCCAGCAGCTTTGCCGATTCCGAGCAGTACGTC. This sequence encodes CASSFADSEQYV.

The chain couples TRBV29-1 to TRBJ1-5; D is uncertain. The CDR3 spans 13 residues. V gave up 4 bases and J gave up 0 bases, with 7 bases separating them. CDR1 is SQVTM, CDR2 ANQGSEA, per germline. The CDR3 DNA reads as TGCAGCGTTGGGGAGAATAGCAATCAGCCCCAGCATTTT. It specifies CSVGENSNQPQHF. Complete variable domain (other parts from reference TRBV29-1 and TRBJ1-5): SAVISQKPSRDICQRGTSLTIQCQVDSQVTMMFWYRQQPGQSLTLIATANQGSEATYESGFVIDKFPISRPNLTFSTLTVSNMSPEDSSIYLCSVGENSNQPQHFGDGTRLSIL.

This chain joins TRBV30 and TRBJ2-1; D unclear. This CDR3 has 11 amino acids. CDR1 and CDR2 (germline): GTSNPN, SVGIG (reference sequence). V lost 5 bases and J lost 4, with 6 bases in between. In nucleotides, the CDR3 is TGTGCCTGGGGCCATTACAATGAGCAGTTCTTC. Translating it yields CAWGHYNEQFF.

This clone is a singleton in its sample. V and J are TRBV7-2 and TRBJ1-4; no clear D. The length of the CDR3 is 13 residues. The V gene lost 5 bases and the J gene lost 1 base, with 5 bases spanning the gap. CDR1 SGHTA and CDR2 FQGNSA come from the germline V gene. CDR3 sequence (DNA): TGTGCCAGCAGCCGAGGAACTAATGAAAAACTGTTTTTT. Translation gives CASSRGTNEKLFF.

The V call is TRBV5-4, the J call TRBJ1-2, with TRBD1 as a possible D gene (5 bases). Germline loops: CDR1 SGHNT, CDR2 YYREEE (reference sequence). Trimming pared 4 bases from V and 5 bases from J, leaving 18 bases between. The CDR3 totals 15 residues. CDR3 DNA sequence: TGTGCCAGCAGCGGGAGGGCAGGGCCGGAGTATGGCTACACCTTC. Protein sequence: CASSGRAGPEYGYTF.

This clone has only one observation. In DNA, the CDR3 is TGTGCCTGGAGGGTTGCAGGGGTTGAAAAACTGTTTTTT. This gives the protein CAWRVAGVEKLFF. The chain combines TRBV30 with TRBJ1-4; D possibly corresponds to TRBD1 (6 bases). Deletions cut 3 bases from V and 7 bases from J, with 12 bases between. The V gene's germline CDR1 is GTSNPN and CDR2 SVGIG (reference sequence). The CDR3 length is 13 residues.

The gene calls are TRBV5-6 and TRBJ2-7, with D possibly TRBD1 on 6 matching bases. CDR1 and CDR2 (germline): SGHDT, YYEEEE. Trimming removed 4 bases at V and 4 bases at J, with 18 bases between. The CDR3 loop spans 15 amino acids. DNA for the CDR3: TGTGCCAGCAGCCCACAGGGATACAATTTATACGAGCAGTACGTC. It translates to CASSPQGYNLYEQYV.

The chain couples TRBV7-8 to TRBJ2-1; D remains ambiguous. The CDR3 has 13 residues. CDR1 is SGHVS, CDR2 FQNEAQ, per germline. Trimming stripped 2 bases from V and 12 bases from J, with 14 bases between. The DNA for the CDR3 is TGTGCCAGCAGCTTACTGTTGGAGTCTGGGCAGTTCTTC. It encodes CASSLLLESGQFF.